This T cell receptor (beta chain) was sequenced in a study of blood T cell repertoires in COVID-19. Background on the study: The samples span acute and convalescent COVID-19 from the United States, Italy and Spain. PBMCs, B-cell-depleted T cells, or T cells were the source of the cDNA or gDNA that made up the material.

As processed by the authors: Nucleated cell counts were estimated from reference gene primer amplification. The protocol was immunoSEQ multiplex PCR, while the TCRdb copy is restricted to in-frame clones and leaves out a portion. Clone size and V and J calls were adopted from that table, with D and trimming inferred from the DNA. This sample carries about 150,000 clones, 75% to 90% of them seen once, and the ten largest clones take about 2.5%. The CDR3 covers 15 residues. Germline CDR1 is MNHNY and CDR2 is SVGAGI (reference sequence). Trimming stripped 2 bases from V and 6 bases from J, with 16 bases between. This clone was recorded a few times.

This TCR came from a man between 45 and 60 years old with active COVID-19. The J gene is TRBJ1-2, the V gene TRBV6-6; possibly TRBD1 for D (5 bases). Sequencing was done on a sample of peripheral blood. CDR3 amino acids: CASSYDGRDRDGYTF. The CDR3 DNA reads as TGTGCCAGCAGTTACGACGGCAGGGATCGTGATGGCTACACCTTC.